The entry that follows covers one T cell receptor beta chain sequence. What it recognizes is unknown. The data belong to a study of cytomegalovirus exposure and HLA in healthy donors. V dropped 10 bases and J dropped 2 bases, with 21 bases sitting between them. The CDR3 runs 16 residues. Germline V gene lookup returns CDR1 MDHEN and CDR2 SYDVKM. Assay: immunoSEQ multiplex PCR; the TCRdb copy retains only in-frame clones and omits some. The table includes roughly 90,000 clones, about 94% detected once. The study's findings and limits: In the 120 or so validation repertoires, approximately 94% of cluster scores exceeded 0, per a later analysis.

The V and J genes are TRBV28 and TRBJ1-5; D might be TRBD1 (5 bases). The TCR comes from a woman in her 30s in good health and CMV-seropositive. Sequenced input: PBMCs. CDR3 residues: CATSSEVGVGNQPQHF. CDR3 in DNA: TGTGCCACCTCTAGCGAAGTAGGGGTGGGCAATCAGCCCCAGCATTTT. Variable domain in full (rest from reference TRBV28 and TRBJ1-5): DVKVTQSSRYLVKRTGEKVFLECVQDMDHENMFWYRQDPGLGLRLIYFSYDVKMKEKGDIPEGYSVSREKKERFSLILESASTNQTSMYLCATSSEVGVGNQPQHFGDGTRLSIL.